This TCR beta chain is drawn from a study of blood T cell repertoires in COVID-19. Study-wide context: Nucleic acid was either cDNA or gDNA, and it came from T cells, B-cell-depleted T cells, or PBMCs.

Using immunoSEQ multiplex PCR, the repertoire was profiled, and TCRdb retains in-frame clones only, with some absent. The table records around 700,000 clones, over 80% of them present only once. This clone was recorded a few times. Sequencing used peripheral blood. This TCR was sampled from a woman between 18 and 30 years old with acute or convalescent COVID-19.

CDR3 residues: CASRTGGMWTDTQYF. CDR3 nucleotide sequence: TGTGCCAGCAGAACAGGGGGCATGTGGACAGATACGCAGTATTTT. The J gene is TRBJ2-3, the V gene TRBV6-5, with TRBD1 matching over 9 bases. V shed 6 bases, J shed 3 bases, and the junction held 7 bases outside the gene matches. The germline V gene has CDR1 MNHEY and CDR2 SVGAGI. This CDR3 is 15 amino acids long.